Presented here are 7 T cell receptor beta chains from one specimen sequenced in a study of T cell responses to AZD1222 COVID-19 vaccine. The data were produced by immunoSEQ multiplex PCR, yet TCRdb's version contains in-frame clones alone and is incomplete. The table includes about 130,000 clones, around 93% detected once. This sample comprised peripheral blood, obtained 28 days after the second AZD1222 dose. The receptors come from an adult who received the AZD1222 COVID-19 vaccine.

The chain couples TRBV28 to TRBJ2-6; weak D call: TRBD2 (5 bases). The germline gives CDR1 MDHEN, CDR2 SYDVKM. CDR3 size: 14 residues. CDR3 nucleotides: TGTGTCACAAGAGGGCAATCTGGGGCCAACGTCCTGACTTTC. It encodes CVTRGQSGANVLTF. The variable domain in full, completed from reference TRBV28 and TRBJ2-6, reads DVKVTQSSRYLVKRTGEKVFLECVQDMDHENMFWYRQDPGLGLRLIYFSYDVKMKEKGDIPEGYSVSREKKERFSLILESASTNQTSMYLCVTRGQSGANVLTFGAGSRLTVL.

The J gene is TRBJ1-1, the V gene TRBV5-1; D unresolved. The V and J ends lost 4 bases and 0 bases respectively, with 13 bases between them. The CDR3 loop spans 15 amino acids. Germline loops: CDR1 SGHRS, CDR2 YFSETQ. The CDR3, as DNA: TGCGCCAGCAGCCTGAGCCCAAAGATGAACACTGAAGCTTTCTTT. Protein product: CASSLSPKMNTEAFF.

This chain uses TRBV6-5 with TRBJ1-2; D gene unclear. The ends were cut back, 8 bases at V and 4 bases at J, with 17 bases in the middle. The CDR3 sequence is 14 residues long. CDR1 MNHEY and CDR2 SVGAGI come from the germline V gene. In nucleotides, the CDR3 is TGTGCCAGCTCTTCTCCGTTAGAGCCCTATGGCTACACCTTC. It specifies CASSSPLEPYGYTF.

The CDR3 sequence is CASSYLQGHYNYGYTF. The CDR3 DNA sequence: TGTGCCAGCAGTTACCTCCAGGGGCACTATAACTATGGCTACACCTTC. J is TRBJ1-2 and V is TRBV6-2 or TRBV6-3, with D perhaps TRBD1 (6 bases). V lost 2 bases, J lost 1 base, and 14 bases lay in between. Germline-derived CDR1 and CDR2 are MNHEY and SVGEGT. This CDR3 region has 16 residues.

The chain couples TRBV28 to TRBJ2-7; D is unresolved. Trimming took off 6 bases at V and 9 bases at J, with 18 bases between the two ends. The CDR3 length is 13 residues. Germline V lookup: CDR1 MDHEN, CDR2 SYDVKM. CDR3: CASSPTVRSGQYF. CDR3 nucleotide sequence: TGTGCCAGCAGCCCCACCGTCAGGTCCGGGCAGTACTTC. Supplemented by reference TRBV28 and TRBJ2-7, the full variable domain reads DVKVTQSSRYLVKRTGEKVFLECVQDMDHENMFWYRQDPGLGLRLIYFSYDVKMKEKGDIPEGYSVSREKKERFSLILESASTNQTSMYLCASSPTVRSGQYFGPGTRLTVT.

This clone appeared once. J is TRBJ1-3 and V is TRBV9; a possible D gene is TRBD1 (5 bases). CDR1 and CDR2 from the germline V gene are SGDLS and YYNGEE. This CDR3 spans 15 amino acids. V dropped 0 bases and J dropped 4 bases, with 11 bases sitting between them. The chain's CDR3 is CASSVGGRAGNTIYF. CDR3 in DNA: TGTGCCAGCAGCGTAGGAGGCAGGGCCGGAAACACCATATATTTT.

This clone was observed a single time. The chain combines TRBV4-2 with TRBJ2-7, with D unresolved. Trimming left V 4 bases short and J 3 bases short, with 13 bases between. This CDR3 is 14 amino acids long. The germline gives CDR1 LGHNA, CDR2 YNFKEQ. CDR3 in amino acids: CASSLTVEVYEQYF. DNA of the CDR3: TGTGCCAGCAGCCTCACGGTCGAGGTCTACGAGCAGTACTTC.